These 25 T cell receptor beta chains were all obtained from the same sample, sequenced in a study of identical twins. Each CDR3 protein gets one entry after TCRdb re-called the 5' RACE reads with MiXCR. The sample includes about 890,000 distinct CDR3 sequences, roughly 12% of them seen just once. These data also featured in a second study, about yellow fever vaccine responses in identical twins.

The sample was PBMCs. These receptors all stem from a young woman in good health.

The chain has TRBV27 and TRBJ2-4, with 8 bases aligning to TRBD2. The CDR3 is 17 residues long. CDR1 is MNHEY, CDR2 SMNVEV, per germline (reference sequence). V lost 3 bases to trimming and J lost 0 bases; unmatched junction nucleotides: 7. CDR3 sequence reads: CASSFRAGALAKNIQYF. CDR3 sequence (DNA): TGTGCCAGCAGTTTTCGAGCGGGGGCCCTAGCCAAAAACATTCAGTACTTC.

A few counts support this clonotype. This sequence joins TRBV27 and TRBJ1-1; no reliable D call. CDR1 and CDR2 (germline): MNHEY, SMNVEV (reference sequence). This CDR3 spans 14 amino acids. The germline V and J ends were trimmed by 3 bases and 1 base, with 9 bases remaining between them. CDR3 coding DNA: TGTGCCAGCAGTTTCCAGGCAGGGAACACTGAAGCTTTCTTT. The encoded protein is CASSFQAGNTEAFF.

In its sample, this clonotype was seen many times. V is TRBV5-1 and J is TRBJ1-1, with 9 bases identical to TRBD1. J lost 6 bases, V lost 0 bases, and 9 bases had no gene match. Germline lookup yields CDR1 SGHRS and CDR2 YFSETQ. The CDR3 length is 16 residues. CDR3 protein: CASSLGQGVFLAEAFF. The DNA for the CDR3 is TGCGCCAGCAGCTTGGGACAGGGGGTGTTCCTCGCTGAAGCTTTCTTT.

This clonotype was recorded a few times. The rearrangement uses TRBV4-2 and TRBJ1-1; no reliable D call. This CDR3 comprises 15 residues. V lost 1 base, J lost 4 bases, and 13 bases lay in between. In germline, CDR1 is LGHNA, CDR2 YNFKEQ. CDR3 amino acids: CASSQGSGSITEAFF. Written as DNA, the CDR3 is TGTGCCAGCAGCCAAGGATCCGGGAGTATCACTGAAGCTTTCTTT.

This rearrangement joins TRBV18 to TRBJ1-4; a weak D match, TRBD1 (6 bases). Germline values: CDR1 KGHSH, CDR2 LQKENI. CDR3 length: 15 residues. The V end was cut by 3 bases, the J end by 5 bases, with 13 bases between. The CDR3 region is CASSPSTGVNEKLFF. CDR3 bases: TGTGCCAGCTCACCTTCGACAGGCGTAAATGAAAAACTGTTTTTT.

In this sample, this clonotype turned up a few times. The chain combines TRBV6-1 with TRBJ2-7; D gene unclear. This CDR3 is built from 15 residues. Trimming pared 5 bases from V and 2 bases from J, leaving 16 bases between. Germline V CDR1 and CDR2: MNHNS, SASEGT. The CDR3 sequence: CASSPDSIRAYEQYV. The DNA of the CDR3 is TGTGCCAGCAGTCCAGACTCTATACGCGCCTACGAGCAGTACGTC.

This clonotype appeared many times. V is TRBV5-6 and J is TRBJ2-1, with 9 bases fitting TRBD2. V was clipped by 5 bases and J by 1 base; unmatched bases: 4. Germline V gene data show CDR1 as SGHDT and CDR2 as YYEEEE. The CDR3 loop spans 15 amino acids. The CDR3 here is CASSMAGGSYNEQFF. The CDR3 DNA sequence: TGTGCCAGCAGTATGGCGGGAGGGTCCTACAATGAGCAGTTCTTC.

In this sample, this clonotype turned up a few times. This sequence joins TRBV7-8 and TRBJ2-1; D gene unclear. Germline lookup yields CDR1 SGHVS and CDR2 FQNEAQ. The CDR3 has 15 residues. With 0 bases removed from V and 3 bases from J, the gap between germline ends came to 9 bases. The DNA for the CDR3 is TGTGCCAGCAGCTTAGCCAGAAGTATCTACAATGAGCAGTTCTTC. It translates to CASSLARSIYNEQFF.

The chain links TRBV15 to TRBJ1-4; TRBD1 is a possible D gene (5 bases). CDR1 LNHNV and CDR2 YYDKDF come from the germline V gene (reference sequence). V lost 8 bases to trimming and J lost 5 bases, with 12 bases between them. The CDR3 is 13 amino acids. The CDR3 loop is CATSWDANEKLFF. The CDR3 DNA reads TGTGCCACCTCATGGGACGCCAATGAAAAACTGTTTTTT.

The chain uses TRBV5-1 and TRBJ1-1; TRBD1 might be the D (6 bases). Trimming pared 3 bases from V and 0 bases from J, leaving 18 bases between. The CDR3 loop spans 17 amino acids. From germline, CDR1 is SGHRS and CDR2 YFSETQ. The CDR3 DNA reads TGCGCCAGCAGCTCCGGTCGACAGGAAATACTGAACACTGAAGCTTTCTTT. Protein product: CASSSGRQEILNTEAFF.

This clonotype was counted a few times. The rearrangement links TRBV20-1 to TRBJ2-7; 8 bases fit TRBD2. V lost 0 bases to trimming and J lost 2 bases; unmatched junction nucleotides: 6. CDR3 size: 15 residues. Germline lookup yields CDR1 DFQATT and CDR2 SNEGSKA (reference sequence). The CDR3 coding sequence is TGCAGTGCTAGAGATCAGGGTAGCGGGACCTACGAGCAGTACTTC. It is translated as CSARDQGSGTYEQYF.

This sequence joins TRBV15 and TRBJ2-1; D possibly corresponds to TRBD2 (5 bases). V was trimmed by 1 base and J by 4 bases, leaving 17 bases between them. Germline values: CDR1 LNHNV, CDR2 YYDKDF (reference sequence). CDR3 length: 17 amino acids. The CDR3 is CATSRGRAEGLYNEQFF. Written as DNA, the CDR3 is TGTGCCACCAGCAGAGGAAGAGCTGAGGGATTATACAATGAGCAGTTCTTC. Full variable domain (missing parts from reference TRBV15 and TRBJ2-1): DAMVIQNPRYQVTQFGKPVTLSCSQTLNHNVMYWYQQKSSQAPKLLFHYYDKDFNNEADTPDNFQSRRPNTSFCFLDIRSPGLGDTAMYLCATSRGRAEGLYNEQFFGPGTRLTVL.

The chain employs TRBV12-3 or TRBV12-4 and TRBJ1-5, with no clear D. The CDR3 extends over 16 amino acids. Trimming cost V 5 bases and J 11 bases, with 25 bases left between them. The DNA of the CDR3 is TGTGCCAGCAGTCCCAGCCGGACTCTGGGTAGCGGAACCCAGCATTTT. Translation: CASSPSRTLGSGTQHF.

The chain employs TRBV4-1 and TRBJ2-2, with TRBD2 matching 10 bases. The CDR3 runs 17 residues. With V trimmed by 2 bases and J by 2 bases, 5 bases remained unmatched. In germline, CDR1 is MGHRA, CDR2 YSYEKL. CDR3 in amino acids: CASSQLLAGANTGELFF. The CDR3 DNA reads as TGCGCCAGCAGCCAACTCCTAGCGGGGGCAAACACCGGGGAGCTGTTTTTT.

The chain couples TRBV19 to TRBJ1-5, with TRBD1 matching 7 bases. V lost 6 bases, J lost 0 bases, and 5 bases stayed unmatched. The germline V gene has CDR1 LNHDA and CDR2 SQIVND (reference sequence). The CDR3 totals 15 residues. The CDR3 DNA reads as TGTGCCAGTAGGACGACAGGGTATAGCAATCAGCCCCAGCATTTT. Residues: CASRTTGYSNQPQHF.

This chain uses TRBV20-1 with TRBJ1-6; the D is unclear. V lost 1 base to trimming and J lost 14 bases, with 9 bases between them. The CDR3 length is 11 residues. Looked up from germline, CDR1 is DFQATT and CDR2 is SNEGSKA (reference sequence). CDR3 loop: CSARVGTTLHF. Here the CDR3 DNA reads TGCAGTGCTAGAGTTGGCACTACCCTCCACTTT.

Ten or more counts support this clonotype. This rearrangement joins TRBV28 to TRBJ2-7, with unresolved D. Trimming took 8 bases from V and 4 from J, leaving 21 bases between them. CDR1 and CDR2 from the germline V gene are MDHEN and SYDVKM. The CDR3 length is 15 residues. CDR3 sequence reads: CASGPHGNMVYEQYV. The CDR3 coding sequence is TGTGCCAGCGGGCCTCATGGGAATATGGTTTACGAGCAGTACGTC.

Only a few counts were recorded for this clonotype. The genes are TRBV5-1 and TRBJ2-6, with D unclear. Germline CDR1 SGHRS, CDR2 YFSETQ. V was trimmed by 6 bases and J by 4 bases, leaving 5 bases between them. The CDR3 sequence is 12 residues long. CDR3 protein: CASTEGANVLTF. In DNA form, the CDR3 reads TGCGCCAGCACCGAAGGGGCCAACGTCCTGACTTTC.

This chain joins TRBV28 and TRBJ1-4; TRBD1 matches at 9 bases. The CDR3 covers 19 residues. J was trimmed by 7 bases and V by 1 base; bases with no gene match: 16. Germline loops: CDR1 MDHEN, CDR2 SYDVKM. CDR3 bases: TGTGCCAGCAGTTTATCTGGGGGGACAGGGCAGTTTATTACTGAAAAACTGTTTTTT. Encoded protein: CASSLSGGTGQFITEKLFF.

This clonotype came up many times. The chain has TRBV15 and TRBJ2-3, with D possibly called TRBD1 or TRBD2 (5 bases each). V dropped 2 bases and J dropped 2 bases, with 11 bases sitting between them. CDR1 is LNHNV and CDR2 is YYDKDF in the germline V gene (reference sequence). The CDR3 runs 15 residues. This chain's CDR3 is CATSRQGTHTDTQYF. CDR3 nucleotide sequence: TGTGCCACCAGCAGACAAGGGACCCACACAGATACGCAGTATTTT.

The J gene is TRBJ2-4, the V gene TRBV28, with D perhaps given as TRBD1 or TRBD2 (5 bases each). V lost 1 base to trimming and J lost 7 bases, with 20 bases between them. Per germline, CDR1 MDHEN and CDR2 SYDVKM. This CDR3 is built from 17 residues. The CDR3 DNA reads as TGTGCCAGCAGTTTATTGGGAGAGGGGATCCGGCGTAACATTCAGTACTTC. Its translation is CASSLLGEGIRRNIQYF.

This clonotype was detected only a few times. The J gene is TRBJ1-1, the V gene TRBV7-9; TRBD1 matches at 10 bases. CDR1 is SEHNR, CDR2 FQNEAQ, per germline (reference sequence). The V and J ends lost 6 bases and 7 bases, in that order; junction bases with no gene match: 8. This CDR3 spans 14 amino acids. CDR3 nucleotide sequence: TGTGCCAGCAGTCCCGGGACAGGGGTGTATGAAGCTTTCTTT. It yields the protein CASSPGTGVYEAFF.

This chain uses TRBV19 with TRBJ2-7; D unclear. The germline V gene encodes CDR1 LNHDA and CDR2 SQIVND (reference sequence). The CDR3 spans 16 residues. The V end lost 3 bases, the J end lost 6 bases, and 21 bases lay between the germline ends. The CDR3 region has the DNA TGTGCCAGTAGTATCGGGCCGGAAATCCTATTGGGCGAGCAGTACTTC. The encoded protein is CASSIGPEILLGEQYF.

This clonotype was picked up a small number of times. The chain carries TRBV29-1 and TRBJ2-2; the match to TRBD1 covers 7 bases. This CDR3 contains 15 residues. CDR1 and CDR2 from the germline V gene are SQVTM and ANQGSEA. The junction had 5 bases not matched to a gene; V was cut back by 2 bases and J by 2 bases. The CDR3 sequence is CSVEMWDSNTGELFF. CDR3 DNA: TGCAGCGTTGAAATGTGGGACAGCAACACCGGGGAGCTGTTTTTT.

The CDR3 protein is CASSPGFRNEQFF. The DNA of the CDR3 is TGTGCCAGCTCACCGGGATTCCGAAATGAGCAGTTCTTC. The gene calls are TRBV18 and TRBJ2-1; no reliable D call. Germline loops: CDR1 KGHSH, CDR2 LQKENI. The V and J ends lost 3 bases and 7 bases respectively, with 10 bases between them. The CDR3 length is 13 residues.